Listed below are T cell receptor beta chains from one sample, sequenced in a study of blood T cells in healthy people across ages. TCRdb ran MiXCR on the 5' RACE reads and lists one entry per CDR3 protein. The table shows around 850,000 distinct CDR3 sequences, with 35% to 40% occurring only once. Sequenced input: blood. Every receptor here comes from a man between 18 and 29 years old in good health. The CDR3 runs from the conserved cysteine through the conserved F or W. D genes are given only for firm matches. Rows may omit the clone size; those that give it use once, few, many or a size class.

clone_size,j_call,d_call,v_call,cdr3_nt,cdr3_aa
.,TRBJ2-3,TRBD2,TRBV27,TGTGCCAGCAGTACCGGCGGGGGGATCACAGATACGCAGTATTTT,CASSTGGGITDTQYF
.,TRBJ2-5,.,TRBV5-1,TGCGCCAGCAGCCTCCAGATCGGGCGAGAGACCCAGTACTTC,CASSLQIGRETQYF
few,TRBJ2-7,.,TRBV30,TGTGCCTGGACCACCTCCAGCAGGCGTTACAATGAGCAGTACTTC,CAWTTSSRRYNEQYF
many,TRBJ2-3,TRBD2,TRBV20-1,TGCAGTGCTCCCAAAAGACTAGCGGGGTTGACAGATACGCAGTATTTT,CSAPKRLAGLTDTQYF
.,TRBJ2-4,TRBD1,TRBV12-3/TRBV12-4,TGTGCCAGCAGTGTCCCCGGGACAGCAAACATTCAGTACTTC,CASSVPGTANIQYF
many,TRBJ2-3,.,TRBV27,TGTGCCAGCAGCCCCAACGTAGGGCCAGATACGCAGTATTTT,CASSPNVGPDTQYF
many,TRBJ2-4,.,TRBV20-1,TGCAGTGCTAGAGATCAGGGTCCGTTGTACTTC,CSARDQGPLYF
.,TRBJ1-1,.,TRBV12-3/TRBV12-4,TGTGCCAGCAGGAGCCGTCAGGGGCGGGACACTGAAGCTTTCTTT,CASRSRQGRDTEAFF
many,TRBJ2-5,.,TRBV7-9,TGTGCCAGCAGCGAGGGACATACATTCCAAGAGACCCAGTACTTC,CASSEGHTFQETQYF
few,TRBJ2-3,.,TRBV10-3,TGTGCCATCAGTAGCGATGGATACCTTAGCACAGATACGCAGTATTTT,CAISSDGYLSTDTQYF
few,TRBJ1-2,TRBD1,TRBV7-9,TGTGCCAGCAGCCCTATGGACAGGGGGCTTTATGGCTACACCTTC,CASSPMDRGLYGYTF
.,TRBJ1-2,.,TRBV2,TGTGCTTCCGTTGCCGGAGAACTCTATGGCTACACCTTC,CASVAGELYGYTF
few,TRBJ2-3,TRBD2,TRBV20-1,TGCAGCGGGACTAGCGGGGTGGCGCAGTATTTT,CSGTSGVAQYF
.,TRBJ2-7,TRBD2,TRBV20-1,TGCAGTGCTAGAGATCCATGGGGGGGACCTAACAATGAGCAGTACTTC,CSARDPWGGPNNEQYF
few,TRBJ2-3,TRBD2,TRBV6-2/TRBV6-3,TGTGCCAGCAGTAAGACTAGCGGGGGGGCAGATACGCAGTATTTT,CASSKTSGGADTQYF
.,TRBJ2-5,.,TRBV9,TGTGCCAGCAGCGTACAGGGCATCCAAGAGACCCAGTACTTC,CASSVQGIQETQYF
.,TRBJ1-1,.,TRBV6-2/TRBV6-3,TGTGCCAGCAGCGGACAGATAACTGAAGCTTTCTTT,CASSGQITEAFF
.,TRBJ1-1,.,TRBV5-1,TGCGCCAGCAGCTTGGCCATCCCCTCCCAAGGAGCTTTCTTT,CASSLAIPSQGAFF
few,TRBJ1-2,.,TRBV2,TGTGCCAGCAGTGAAGCGGCAGGGCCCCGGAATCCATATGGCTACACCTTC,CASSEAAGPRNPYGYTF
.,TRBJ1-5,TRBD1,TRBV5-1,TGCGCCAGCAGGCGGACAGGGGAGAGCAATCAGCCCCAGCATTTT,CASRRTGESNQPQHF
many,TRBJ2-4,.,TRBV7-2,TGTGCCAGCAGCTTAGGGAAGGGGCAGGGAAACATTCAGTACTTC,CASSLGKGQGNIQYF
many,TRBJ2-3,.,TRBV6-6,TGTGCCAGCAACCTCTCCCCGGCAGATACGCAGTATTTT,CASNLSPADTQYF
.,TRBJ2-2,TRBD2,TRBV5-5,TGTGCCAGCAGCTTGGCCCTAGGACTAGCGCCGAACACCGGGGAGCTGTTTTTT,CASSLALGLAPNTGELFF
many,TRBJ2-4,.,TRBV4-1,TGCGCCAGCAGCCAAGATTCGGAGGGCCTCTTAGCCAAAAACATTCAGTACTTC,CASSQDSEGLLAKNIQYF
.,TRBJ1-2,.,TRBV12-3/TRBV12-4,TGTGCCAGCAGGGACCCCTACCCCTATGGCTACACCTTC,CASRDPYPYGYTF
.,TRBJ1-1,TRBD1,TRBV6-2/TRBV6-3,TGTGCCAGCAGACCACAGGGGCGGGAGACTGAAGCTTTCTTT,CASRPQGRETEAFF
.,TRBJ1-1,.,TRBV29-1,TGCAGCGGTCAAAGTCACACTGAAGCTTTCTTT,CSGQSHTEAFF
many,TRBJ2-3,.,TRBV29-1,TGCAGCGTTGGTAAGAGCACAGATACGCAGTATTTT,CSVGKSTDTQYF
.,TRBJ2-7,TRBD1,TRBV30,TGTGCTCTGAGCCGGGACAGGCCAAACGAGCAGTACTTC,CALSRDRPNEQYF
.,TRBJ2-7,.,TRBV10-3,TGTGCCATCAGTGAGGGCCAGGGTTTCTCCTACGAGCAGTACTTC,CAISEGQGFSYEQYF
.,TRBJ1-5,.,TRBV2,TGTGCCAGCAGCCGAATCCGGGATGGCCTCCGTACCCAGCATTTT,CASSRIRDGLRTQHF
.,TRBJ1-4,TRBD1,TRBV7-2,TGTGCCAGCAAGGAGGGGGCGGGGGAAAAACTGTTTTTT,CASKEGAGEKLFF
.,TRBJ2-7,.,TRBV20-1,TGCAGTGCTAGGATCGGGGGTTCCTACGAGCAGTACTTC,CSARIGGSYEQYF
.,TRBJ1-3,.,TRBV4-3,TGCGCCAGCAGCCAAGAGCCCGCGGGGGCGTCTGGAAACACCATATATTTT,CASSQEPAGASGNTIYF
.,TRBJ1-1,.,TRBV20-1,TGCAGTGCTAGGGAGGACAGCTTGAACACTGAAGCTTTCTTT,CSAREDSLNTEAFF
.,TRBJ1-2,.,TRBV4-1,TGCGCCAGCAGCCAAGTCCCCCAGGGCGGTGGGGGCTATGGCTACACCTTC,CASSQVPQGGGGYGYTF
few,TRBJ2-3,TRBD2,TRBV7-2,TGTGCCAGCAGCCCCTGGACTAGCGGGGTCCCAGATACGCAGTATTTT,CASSPWTSGVPDTQYF
many,TRBJ2-1,.,TRBV12-3/TRBV12-4,TGTGCCAGCAGTTTAGTGCCGGATGAGCAGTTCTTC,CASSLVPDEQFF
many,TRBJ2-3,.,TRBV7-3,TGTGCCAGCAGCTTAACGGCTCCGGCAGGCACCACAGATACGCAGTATTTT,CASSLTAPAGTTDTQYF
.,TRBJ2-3,TRBD1,TRBV18,TGTGCCAGCTCGCGGGACAGGCCAGTAAGGGATACGCAGTATTTT,CASSRDRPVRDTQYF
.,TRBJ1-6,.,TRBV7-2,TGTGCCAGCAGCTTAAGGGAAGATAATTCACCCCTCCACTTT,CASSLREDNSPLHF
many,TRBJ2-6,TRBD1,TRBV7-2,TGTGCCAGCAGCTTAACAGGGGTAGGGGCCAACGTCCTGACTTTC,CASSLTGVGANVLTF
.,TRBJ1-2,TRBD1,TRBV12-3/TRBV12-4,TGTGCCAGCAGTTGGACAGGGGACTCCTACACCTTC,CASSWTGDSYTF
.,TRBJ2-5,.,TRBV29-1,TGCAGCGCTTTGACAGTGGCAGAGACCCAGTACTTC,CSALTVAETQYF
once,TRBJ2-1,TRBD1,TRBV29-1,TGCAGCGTTGAAAGGGACAGGGGACACAATGAGCAGTTCTTC,CSVERDRGHNEQFF
.,TRBJ1-2,.,TRBV21-1,TGTGCCAGCAGCAATAACAAGAGAGATGGCTACACCTTC,CASSNNKRDGYTF
few,TRBJ2-1,TRBD2,TRBV29-1,TGCAGCGCCAGGACTAGCGGGGGGAACTACAATGAGCAGTTCTTC,CSARTSGGNYNEQFF
few,TRBJ1-3,TRBD1,TRBV19,TGTGCCAGTACCATCAACAGGGACAGCGGAAACACCATATATTTT,CASTINRDSGNTIYF
few,TRBJ1-5,TRBD1,TRBV20-1,TGCAGTGCTAGTGTCGACAGGGCCCAGCATTTT,CSASVDRAQHF
few,TRBJ2-3,.,TRBV7-8,TGTGCCAGCAGCTTAGACCGCGAGAGGACAGATACGCAGTATTTT,CASSLDRERTDTQYF
.,TRBJ2-3,TRBD2,TRBV7-9,TGTGCCAGCAGCCCCCCGAGGCTAGCGGGGCGCACAGATACGCAGTATTTT,CASSPPRLAGRTDTQYF
.,TRBJ2-3,.,TRBV11-1,TGTGCCAGCAGCTCCCATCCGGGGGCCACAGATACGCAGTATTTT,CASSSHPGATDTQYF
.,TRBJ2-1,.,TRBV2,TGTGCCACCCTGGGAGCAGAACGGCTCGACAATGAGCAGTTCTTC,CATLGAERLDNEQFF
.,TRBJ2-2,TRBD1,TRBV20-1,TGCAGTGCTAGAGATTCGGGGACAGGGACCTCCGGGGAGCTGTTTTTT,CSARDSGTGTSGELFF
.,TRBJ1-2,.,TRBV6-2/TRBV6-3,TGTGCCAGCAGTGGACGGGGCCCGAGCGGCTACACCTTC,CASSGRGPSGYTF
.,TRBJ1-2,TRBD1,TRBV12-3/TRBV12-4,TGTGCCAGCAGTTTTAGGTTCGGGACAGGGTCCTATGGCTACACCTTC,CASSFRFGTGSYGYTF
.,TRBJ2-7,TRBD1,TRBV20-1,TGCAGTGCTAGAGTTCCGGGACAGTTCCCCTACGAGCAGTACTTC,CSARVPGQFPYEQYF
.,TRBJ1-1,.,TRBV27,TGTGCCAGCAGTTTAGACGACAGTCCAAACACTGAAGCTTTCTTT,CASSLDDSPNTEAFF